This record covers a single TCR beta chain. The data belong to a study of blood T cells in healthy people across ages. This CDR3 spans 13 amino acids. Germline CDR1 is SNHLY and CDR2 is FYNNEI. For the second PCR, which ran for about 7 to 11 cycles, a sample-barcoded 5' primer and a J-beta primer mix were used. MiXCR, applied by TCRdb to the 5' RACE reads, yields one record per CDR3 protein. Counted here are hundreds of thousands of distinct CDR3 sequences, more than 20% occurring once; the ten biggest clones make up 3.5% to 4%. The chain carries TRBV2 and TRBJ2-5, with D maybe TRBD1 (5 bases). The J call may be wrong; the DNA end is better matched by TRBJ2-7. The clonotype originates from a man aged 70-80 years in good health. Input material: blood. In nucleotides, the CDR3 is TGTGCCAGCCGACCCAGGGAACTCTTCGAGCAGTACTTC. Translating it yields CASRPRELFEQYF.